A selection of T cell receptor beta chains follows, all from one sample in a study of cytomegalovirus exposure and HLA in healthy donors. TCRdb's copy holds only in-frame clones and misses some; the assay was immunoSEQ multiplex PCR. The sample shows about 110,000 clones, roughly three quarters of them seen only once. Material for sequencing was PBMCs. These receptors were taken from a man between 18 and 35 years old in good health and CMV-seronegative. Each CDR3 is given with its conserved first and last residue. Each record gives: CDR3 protein, CDR3 DNA, V gene, clone size, D gene, J gene. The D gene is left open where the match is weak. Size is omitted from some rows. Given values are once, few, many or a class for expanded clones.

CASSQDWASGGQTYEQYF TGTGCCAGCAGCCAAGATTGGGCTAGCGGGGGCCAAACCTACGAGCAGTACTTC TRBV14 - TRBD2 TRBJ2-7
CASFGSSYNSPLHF TGTGCCAGCTTCGGTAGCTCCTATAATTCACCCCTCCACTTT TRBV6-5 - - TRBJ1-6
CASSSPDSQGSPLHF TGTGCCAGCAGCTCCCCGGACAGTCAGGGTTCACCCCTCCACTTT TRBV7-3 once - TRBJ1-6
CALGTGVNTGELFF TGTGCCTTGGGGACAGGAGTAAACACCGGGGAGCTGTTTTTT TRBV28 - TRBD1 TRBJ2-2
CASSQSEGAGNTEAFF TGTGCCAGCAGCCAATCAGAGGGGGCGGGGAACACTGAAGCTTTCTTT TRBV4-2 - TRBD1 TRBJ1-1
CASRTGLKNSPLHF TGTGCCAGCAGAACGGGACTGAAGAATTCACCCCTCCACTTT TRBV6-5 - - TRBJ1-6
CSVEDPFDRGGDTQYF TGCAGCGTTGAAGATCCCTTCGACAGGGGAGGCGATACGCAGTATTTT TRBV29-1 once TRBD1 TRBJ2-3
CASRGGQITDEQFF TGTGCCAGCCGGGGGGGGCAGATTACGGATGAGCAGTTCTTC TRBV2 - TRBD2 TRBJ2-1
CASSITTQGFTYTGELFF TGTGCCAGTAGCATCACAACTCAGGGTTTTACGTACACCGGGGAGCTGTTTTTT TRBV19 - - TRBJ2-2
CASSTGGFTEAFF TGTGCCAGCAGTACAGGGGGCTTCACTGAAGCTTTCTTT TRBV7-3 few TRBD1 TRBJ1-1
CASSSGLAIEQYF TGCGCCAGCAGCTCGGGACTAGCGATCGAGCAGTACTTC TRBV5-1 - TRBD2 TRBJ2-7
CASSREIGNTIYF TGTGCCAGTAGCAGGGAAATTGGAAACACCATATATTTT TRBV19 few - TRBJ1-3
CASSPRDRYNEQFF TGTGCCAGCAGCCCCAGGGACAGGTACAATGAGCAGTTCTTC TRBV5-4 - TRBD1 TRBJ2-1
CASSQRRTSGETQYF TGTGCCAGCAGCCAGAGACGGACTAGCGGGGAGACCCAGTACTTC TRBV4-2 - TRBD2 TRBJ2-5
CASSPPLRTVAFF TGCGCCAGCAGCCCCCCCTTGAGGACAGTAGCTTTCTTT TRBV4-1 - - TRBJ1-1
CASGLGIQVSNTEAFF TGCGCCAGCGGCTTGGGTATCCAGGTTTCTAACACTGAAGCTTTCTTT TRBV5-1 - - TRBJ1-1
CASSFRAGEQYF TGTGCCAGCAGTTTTAGGGCGGGGGAGCAGTACTTC TRBV27 - - TRBJ2-7
CASSLAGQGGYEQYF TGTGCCAGCAGCTTAGCCGGACAGGGTGGTTACGAGCAGTACTTC TRBV7-8 - TRBD1 TRBJ2-7
CASSPSRGYEQYF TGTGCCAGCAGCCCTAGCAGGGGCTACGAGCAGTACTTC TRBV7-7 - - TRBJ2-7
CASSPAGGGAVYNEQFF TGTGCCAGCAGCCCCGCCGGAGGGGGGGCCGTGTACAATGAGCAGTTCTTC TRBV7-6 - - TRBJ2-1
CASSEFGEARELFF TGTGCCAGCAGTGAATTCGGAGAGGCCCGGGAGCTGTTTTTT TRBV2 - - TRBJ2-2
CASSTRQLNTEAFF TGTGCCAGCTCAACAAGACAGCTGAACACTGAAGCTTTCTTT TRBV18 - - TRBJ1-1
CASSNLGLSNEKLFF TGTGCCAGCAGCAATCTGGGACTGAGTAATGAAAAACTGTTTTTT TRBV5-4 few - TRBJ1-4
CASSISGGPQETQYF TGTGCCAGCAGCATTAGCGGGGGGCCCCAAGAGACCCAGTACTTC TRBV7-3 - TRBD2 TRBJ2-5
CASSQEVARGDTEAFF TGTGCCAGCAGCCAAGAAGTTGCCAGGGGAGATACTGAAGCTTTCTTT TRBV4-2 - - TRBJ1-1
CASGPGGSYNSPLHF TGTGCCAGCGGCCCAGGGGGGTCCTATAATTCACCCCTCCACTTT TRBV2 - TRBD1 TRBJ1-6
CASSQALLAGSYEQYF TGCGCCAGCAGCCAAGCCTTACTAGCGGGCTCCTACGAGCAGTACTTC TRBV4-3 - TRBD2 TRBJ2-7
CASSLTDTNTEAFF TGTGCCAGCTCCCTGACAGATACCAACACTGAAGCTTTCTTT TRBV18 once - TRBJ1-1
CASSHPTGLNYGYTF TGTGCCAGCTCTCATCCGACAGGGCTGAACTATGGCTACACCTTC TRBV18 - TRBD1 TRBJ1-2
CASSLGGMGNQPQHF TGTGCCAGCTCCCTCGGGGGGATGGGCAATCAGCCCCAGCATTTT TRBV18 - - TRBJ1-5
CSSSAGNQPQHF TGTTCCAGCAGCGCAGGGAATCAGCCCCAGCATTTT TRBV7-9 - - TRBJ1-5
CASTGGTGGTDTQYF TGCGCCAGCACCGGTGGGACAGGGGGTACAGATACGCAGTATTTT TRBV5-1 - TRBD1 TRBJ2-3
CASRFERGQETQYF TGCGCCAGCAGATTTGAGCGGGGCCAAGAGACCCAGTACTTC TRBV5-1 - TRBD2 TRBJ2-5
CASSQELEADTQYF TGTGCCAGCAGCCAAGAACTAGAGGCAGATACGCAGTATTTT TRBV5-4 few - TRBJ2-3
CASSATDTRAEAFF TGTGCCAGCAGTGCGACGGACACGAGAGCTGAAGCTTTCTTT TRBV6-5 few - TRBJ1-1
CASSPPGLAGNTQYF TGTGCCAGCAGCCCCCCAGGACTAGCGGGGAATACGCAGTATTTT TRBV11-3 - TRBD2 TRBJ2-3
CASSPDRGETQYF TGCGCCAGCAGCCCGGACAGGGGCGAGACCCAGTACTTC TRBV5-1 - TRBD1 TRBJ2-5
CASSPQGALGNTIYF TGTGCCAGCTCACCACAGGGGGCTCTTGGAAACACCATATATTTT TRBV18 - TRBD1 TRBJ1-3
CASSQALLSYEQYF TGTGCCAGTAGTCAGGCGTTATTATCCTACGAGCAGTACTTC TRBV19 - - TRBJ2-7
CASGQVRNTEAFF TGTGCCAGCGGGCAGGTCAGGAACACTGAAGCTTTCTTT TRBV6-1 few - TRBJ1-1
CASSVGGGGQNYGYTF TGTGCCAGCAGCGTAGGGGGTGGGGGCCAGAACTATGGCTACACCTTC TRBV9 - - TRBJ1-2
CASSPLGPGQGTYEQYF TGTGCCAGCTCACCGCTTGGACCGGGACAGGGAACCTACGAGCAGTACTTC TRBV18 - TRBD1 TRBJ2-7
CATSREPGVAFF TGTGCCACCAGCAGAGAACCAGGGGTAGCTTTCTTT TRBV15 once - TRBJ1-1
CASSWGDRGYEKLFF TGTGCCAGCAGCTGGGGGGACAGGGGTTATGAAAAACTGTTTTTT TRBV5-5 - TRBD1 TRBJ1-4
CASSPGQGAIRRTPGELFF TGTGCCAGCAGCCCCGGACAGGGGGCAATTCGCCGTACACCCGGGGAGCTGTTTTTT TRBV7-3 once TRBD1 TRBJ2-2
CASSLTATSRGVEQFF TGTGCCAGCAGCTTAACGGCGACTAGTAGGGGTGTTGAGCAGTTCTTC TRBV7-2 - - TRBJ2-1
CASSQGTGTASEQYF TGCGCCAGCAGCCAAGGGACAGGAACGGCGAGCGAGCAGTACTTC TRBV4-3 - TRBD1 TRBJ2-7
CASGFRPGDNSPLHF TGTGCTAGTGGCTTCCGACCGGGGGATAATTCACCCCTCCACTTT TRBV12-5 - - TRBJ1-6
CASSQDGGFERAQYF TGCGCCAGCAGCCAAGATGGGGGGTTCGAGAGGGCCCAGTACTTC TRBV4-3 - - TRBJ2-5
CASSSIQDSYGYTF TGTGCCAGCAGTTCAATACAGGACAGCTATGGCTACACCTTC TRBV2 - - TRBJ1-2